The clone carrying this TCR beta chain was recorded many times. Antigen: not known. The data were obtained in a study of response to subunit inactivated influenza vaccine. Regarding the study as a whole: The study's authors posited that every seasonal influenza vaccination enlists few new T cells.

MiXCR was run by TCRdb on the RT-PCR reads, yielding one entry per CDR3 protein. The repertoire holds more than 450,000 distinct CDR3 sequences, with 12% as singletons. Germline V gives CDR1 SGHRS, CDR2 YFSETQ. Trimming took 0 bases from V and 3 from J, leaving 9 bases between them. The CDR3 spans 15 residues. Sequences were derived from PBMCs from blood, sampled on the day of vaccination. This receptor was taken from a man aged 45-65 years who received an inactivated influenza vaccine. The J gene is TRBJ2-2, the V gene TRBV5-1, with D possibly TRBD1 on 6 matching bases. The CDR3 protein is CASSLGTAYTGELFF. CDR3 bases: TGCGCCAGCAGCTTGGGGACAGCGTACACCGGGGAGCTGTTTTTT.